The present entry profiles one T cell receptor beta chain with its context. Its antigen is as yet unknown. 5'RACE template switching built TCR beta cDNA with unique molecular identifiers. TCRdb reanalyzed the 5' RACE reads, giving one entry per CDR3 protein sequence and no DNA. The sample data list 300,000 to 450,000 distinct CDR3 sequences. The data originate from a study of T cells expressing NK-cell markers. The overall study: The eight sequenced donors comprised seven who were HCMV-seropositive and one who was seronegative. Findings and limits, study-wide: HCMV specificity of the expanded NKG2C+ T cell clones stayed unclear. The CD3+CD56-NKG2C+ fraction of a handful of donors was likewise dominated by these clonotypes.

CDR3 length equals 13 residues. CDR1 and CDR2 (germline): KGHSH, LQKENI. This receptor was taken from a man aged 18-70 years in good health. What was sequenced was blood T cells: a sorted CD56 or NKG2C T cell subset, CD4+ or CD8+ T cells, or bulk PBMC T cells (not recorded which). This chain links TRBV18 with TRBJ2-7; without DNA, the TCRdb call of TRBD1 cannot be checked. The CDR3 sequence: CASSPGQLYEQYF.